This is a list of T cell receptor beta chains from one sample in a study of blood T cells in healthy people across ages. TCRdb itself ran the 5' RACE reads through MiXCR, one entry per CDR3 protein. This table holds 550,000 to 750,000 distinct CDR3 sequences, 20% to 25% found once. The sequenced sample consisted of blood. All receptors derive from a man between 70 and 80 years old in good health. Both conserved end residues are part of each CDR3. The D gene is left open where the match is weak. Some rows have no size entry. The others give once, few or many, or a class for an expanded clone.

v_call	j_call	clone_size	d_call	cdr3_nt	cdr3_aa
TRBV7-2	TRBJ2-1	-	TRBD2	TGTGCCAGCAGCTTAGTAGCGGGAGAGGGGAATGAGCAGTTCTTC	CASSLVAGEGNEQFF
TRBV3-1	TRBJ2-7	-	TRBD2	TGTGCCAGCAGCCAAGAGTCACTAGCGAGAGAAAACGAGCAGTACTTC	CASSQESLARENEQYF
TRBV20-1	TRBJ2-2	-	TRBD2	TGCAGTGCGCCTCAACCCGGACTAGCGGGGGTGACCGGGGAGCTGTTTTTT	CSAPQPGLAGVTGELFF
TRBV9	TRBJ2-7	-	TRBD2	TGTGCCAGCAGCCCACACTTAGCGGGACCTACCTACGAGCAGTACTTC	CASSPHLAGPTYEQYF
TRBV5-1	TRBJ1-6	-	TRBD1	TGCGCCAGCAGCTTGGAAGGGGGCGGAATTTCACCCCTCCACTTT	CASSLEGGGISPLHF
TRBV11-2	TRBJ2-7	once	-	TGTGCCAGCAGCTTCGGGACTGCGATGACCTACGAGCAGTACTTC	CASSFGTAMTYEQYF
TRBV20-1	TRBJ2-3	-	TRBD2	TGCAGTGCTAGAGATGGGCGGGAGAATGTGAATACGCAGTATTTT	CSARDGRENVNTQYF
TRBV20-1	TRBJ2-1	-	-	TGCAGTGCTAGAGCGGGGACTTCCGAGTACAATGAGCAGTTCTTC	CSARAGTSEYNEQFF
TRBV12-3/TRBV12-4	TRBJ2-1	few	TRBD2	TGTGCCAGCATTGGGGCGGGGGAAACTACCTACAATGAGCAGTTCTTC	CASIGAGETTYNEQFF
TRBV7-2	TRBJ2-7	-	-	TGTGCCAGCAGCTTATTCTGGGGAAGCTCCTACGAGCAGTACTTC	CASSLFWGSSYEQYF
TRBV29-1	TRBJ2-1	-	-	TGCAGCGTTAAAGGACGACGAAGCGGAGGAAGCTCCTACAATGAGCAGTTCTTC	CSVKGRRSGGSSYNEQFF